The sequence of this T cell receptor beta chain was determined in a study of blood T cell repertoires in COVID-19. Study background: From T cells, B-cell-depleted T cells, or PBMCs came the material, which was cDNA or gDNA.

Here immunoSEQ multiplex PCR was the method, and the copy in TCRdb shows in-frame clones only, minus some. The sample shows 470,000 or so clones, 75% to 90% of them seen only once. CDR1 MGHRA and CDR2 YSYEKL come from the germline V gene. Trimming removed 5 bases from V and 4 bases from J, with 8 bases in between. The CDR3 has 12 amino acids. The source of this sequence is a human donor in a cohort sampled during active COVID-19. This chain uses TRBV4-1 with TRBJ1-2; D remains unclear. What was sequenced was peripheral blood. CDR3 loop: CASSSRGYGYTF. CDR3 nucleotide sequence: TGCGCCAGCAGCTCACGCGGCTATGGCTACACCTTC.